This is a list of T cell receptor beta chains from one sample in a study of blood T cell repertoires in COVID-19. Method: immunoSEQ multiplex PCR; TCRdb's copy keeps in-frame clones and lacks some. The table lists just over 95,000 clones, around nine tenths of them singletons, with roughly 14% in the top ten. Sequencing used peripheral blood. These receptors originate from a human donor in a cohort sampled during active COVID-19. CDR3s include the opening cysteine and the closing phenylalanine or tryptophan. A D gene is named only where the DNA matches it firmly. Clone size appears in some rows only: once, few, many, or a class for an expanded clone.

TRBD1 | once | TRBJ1-1 | TRBV9 | TGTGCCAGCAGCGTATATGGACAGGGCGCTGAAGCTTTCTTT | CASSVYGQGAEAFF
NA | NA | TRBJ2-3 | TRBV5-1 | TGCGCCAGCAGCTTAGGTGGCAGGCCCACAGATACGCAGTATTTT | CASSLGGRPTDTQYF
TRBD1 | NA | TRBJ1-5 | TRBV30 | TGTGCCTGGAAAAGGGACAGTGGGAATCAGCCCCAGCATTTT | CAWKRDSGNQPQHF
NA | NA | TRBJ2-1 | TRBV5-1 | TGCGCCAGCAGCCACGGGGGATCTGAGCAGTTCTTC | CASSHGGSEQFF
TRBD1 | NA | TRBJ2-7 | TRBV27 | TGTGCCAGCAGTTTAAAGGACAGGGGGCTTGGCTACGAGCAGTACTTC | CASSLKDRGLGYEQYF
TRBD1 | NA | TRBJ1-5 | TRBV27 | TGTGCCAGCAGACACAGGGGTGGGAGCAATCAGCCCCAGCATTTT | CASRHRGGSNQPQHF
NA | NA | TRBJ2-5 | TRBV9 | TGTGCCAGCAGCGCCGGGACTCCCGGGACCCAGTACTTC | CASSAGTPGTQYF
TRBD1 | NA | TRBJ2-7 | TRBV6-2/TRBV6-3 | TGTGCCAGCAGCCCTAGGACAGGGCTGAGCTCCTACGAGCAGTACTTC | CASSPRTGLSSYEQYF
NA | few | TRBJ1-5 | TRBV30 | TGTGCCTGGAGTACGAGGGAAAATCAGCCCCAGCATTTT | CAWSTRENQPQHF
NA | NA | TRBJ2-7 | TRBV19 | TGTGCCAGTAGCATTTCCCAGGGTAACGGACGCGAGCAGTACTTC | CASSISQGNGREQYF
TRBD1 | NA | TRBJ2-5 | TRBV27 | TGTGCCAGCAGTTTGAACAGGGGGCTCGAAGAGACCCAGTACTTC | CASSLNRGLEETQYF
TRBD2 | NA | TRBJ2-3 | TRBV7-2 | TGTGCCAGCAGCTATCGACTAGCGGGAGCGGCTGATACGCAGTATTTT | CASSYRLAGAADTQYF
TRBD1 | once | TRBJ1-2 | TRBV19 | TGTGCCAGTGCTTTGACAGGGGTAGGAAACTATGGCTACACCTTC | CASALTGVGNYGYTF
NA | NA | TRBJ2-7 | TRBV28 | TGTGCCAGCAGCCCAGCGTCTAGGGGAATCTACGACGAGCAGTACTTC | CASSPASRGIYDEQYF
TRBD1 | NA | TRBJ1-1 | TRBV6-1 | TGTGCCAGCAGTGAACAGGGGGCGGCTGAAGCTTTCTTT | CASSEQGAAEAFF
TRBD2 | NA | TRBJ2-3 | TRBV2 | TGTGCCAGCAGTGCAGCCGGCGGGGGGGGCACAGATACGCAGTATTTT | CASSAAGGGGTDTQYF
NA | NA | TRBJ1-1 | TRBV6-5 | TGTGCCAGCAGTTACGAGATAACTAGGAACACTGAAGCTTTCTTT | CASSYEITRNTEAFF